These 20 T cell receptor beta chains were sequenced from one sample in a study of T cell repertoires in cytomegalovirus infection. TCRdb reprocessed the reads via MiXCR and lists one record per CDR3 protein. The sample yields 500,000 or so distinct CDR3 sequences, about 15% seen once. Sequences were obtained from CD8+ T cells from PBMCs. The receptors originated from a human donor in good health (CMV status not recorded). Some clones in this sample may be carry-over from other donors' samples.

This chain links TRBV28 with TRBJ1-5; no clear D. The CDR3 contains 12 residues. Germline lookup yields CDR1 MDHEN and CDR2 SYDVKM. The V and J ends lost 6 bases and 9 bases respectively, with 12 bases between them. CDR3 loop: CASSPSTRPQHF. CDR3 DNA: TGTGCCAGCAGCCCTTCGACGCGGCCCCAGCATTTT.

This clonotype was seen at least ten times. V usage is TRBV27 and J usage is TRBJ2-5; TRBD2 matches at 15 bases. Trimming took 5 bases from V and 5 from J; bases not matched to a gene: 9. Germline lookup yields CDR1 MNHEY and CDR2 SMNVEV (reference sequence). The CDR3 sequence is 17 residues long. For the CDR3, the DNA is TGTGCCAGCAGTCCGACCGGGACTAGCGGGGGGCAGGAGACCCAGTACTTC. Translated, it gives CASSPTGTSGGQETQYF.

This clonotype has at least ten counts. CDR3 loop: CASSLRDKMNTEAFF. DNA for the CDR3: TGTGCCAGCAGCTTAAGGGACAAGATGAACACTGAAGCTTTCTTT. V is TRBV7-8 and J is TRBJ1-1, with D possibly being TRBD1 (6 bases). This CDR3 comprises 15 residues. Looked up from germline, CDR1 is SGHVS and CDR2 is FQNEAQ. Trimming took off 2 bases at V and 0 bases at J, with 10 bases between the two ends.

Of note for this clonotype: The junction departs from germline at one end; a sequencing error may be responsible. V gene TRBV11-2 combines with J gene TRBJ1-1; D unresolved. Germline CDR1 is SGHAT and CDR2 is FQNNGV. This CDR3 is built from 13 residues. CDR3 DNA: TGTGCCAGCAGCTTAGTTTTGAAGACTGAAGCTTTCTTT. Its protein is CASSLVLKTEAFF.

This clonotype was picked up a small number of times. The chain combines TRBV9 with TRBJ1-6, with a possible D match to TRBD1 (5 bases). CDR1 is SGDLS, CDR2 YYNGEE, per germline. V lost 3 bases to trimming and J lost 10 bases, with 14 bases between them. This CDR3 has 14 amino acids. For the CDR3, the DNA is TGTGCCAGCAGCGCAACCGGGGCGGGATCACCCCTCCACTTT. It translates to CASSATGAGSPLHF. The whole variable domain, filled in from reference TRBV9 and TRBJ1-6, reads DSGVTQTPKHLITATGQRVTLRCSPRSGDLSVYWYQQSLDQGLQFLIQYYNGEERAKGNILERFSAQQFPDLHSELNLSSLELGDSALYFCASSATGAGSPLHFGNGTRLTVT.

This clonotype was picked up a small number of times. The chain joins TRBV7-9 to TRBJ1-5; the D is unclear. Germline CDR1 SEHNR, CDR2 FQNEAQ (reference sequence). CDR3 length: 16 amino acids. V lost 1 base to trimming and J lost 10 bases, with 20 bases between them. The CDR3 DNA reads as TGTGCCAGCAGCTTAGGGTCCGAGATCCTTAATTACCCCCAGCATTTT. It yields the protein CASSLGSEILNYPQHF. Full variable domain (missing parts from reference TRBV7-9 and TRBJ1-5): DTGVSQNPRHKITKRGQNVTFRCDPISEHNRLYWYRQTLGQGPEFLTYFQNEAQLEKSRLLSDRFSAERPKGSFSTLEIQRTEQGDSAMYLCASSLGSEILNYPQHFGDGTRLSIL.

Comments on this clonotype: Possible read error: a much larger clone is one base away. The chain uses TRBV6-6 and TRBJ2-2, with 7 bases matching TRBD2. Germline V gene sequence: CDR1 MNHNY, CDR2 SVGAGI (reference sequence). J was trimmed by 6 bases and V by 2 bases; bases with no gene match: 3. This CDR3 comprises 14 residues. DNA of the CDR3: TGTGCCAGCAGTTACAGTCGGGGGGCCGGGGAGCTGTTTTTT. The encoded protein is CASSYSRGAGELFF.

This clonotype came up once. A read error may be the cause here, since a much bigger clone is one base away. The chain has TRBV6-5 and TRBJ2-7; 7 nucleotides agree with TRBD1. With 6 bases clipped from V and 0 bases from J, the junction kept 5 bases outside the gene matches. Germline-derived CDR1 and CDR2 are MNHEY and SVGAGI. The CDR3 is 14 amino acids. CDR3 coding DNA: TGTGCCAGCAGGGACAGGTGGAGCTCCTACGAGCAGTACTTC. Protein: CASRDRWSSYEQYF.

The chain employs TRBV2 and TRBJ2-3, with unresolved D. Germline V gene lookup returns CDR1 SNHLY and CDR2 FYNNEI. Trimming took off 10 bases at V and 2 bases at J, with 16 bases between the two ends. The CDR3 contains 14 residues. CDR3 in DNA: TGTGCCACCAATTGTTTGCCACACACAGATACGCAGTATTTT. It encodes CATNCLPHTDTQYF.

The CDR3 region is CASSPWDGLGSSVGAFF. The CDR3 nucleotides read TGTGCCAGCAGCCCTTGGGACGGACTGGGGAGTAGTGTGGGGGCTTTCTTT. J is TRBJ1-1 and V is TRBV11-2, with D perhaps matching TRBD1 (5 bases). The CDR3 is 17 residues long. Germline V gene sequence: CDR1 SGHAT, CDR2 FQNNGV. The germline V and J ends were trimmed by 5 bases and 11 bases, with 30 bases remaining between them.

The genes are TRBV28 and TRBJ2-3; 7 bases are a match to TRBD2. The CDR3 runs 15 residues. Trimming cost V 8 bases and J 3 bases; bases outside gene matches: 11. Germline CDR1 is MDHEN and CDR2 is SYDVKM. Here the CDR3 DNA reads TGTGCCAGCCGGGACTACGGAGACTCGACAGATACGCAGTATTTT. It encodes CASRDYGDSTDTQYF. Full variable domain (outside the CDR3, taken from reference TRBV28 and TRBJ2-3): DVKVTQSSRYLVKRTGEKVFLECVQDMDHENMFWYRQDPGLGLRLIYFSYDVKMKEKGDIPEGYSVSREKKERFSLILESASTNQTSMYLCASRDYGDSTDTQYFGPGTRLTVL.

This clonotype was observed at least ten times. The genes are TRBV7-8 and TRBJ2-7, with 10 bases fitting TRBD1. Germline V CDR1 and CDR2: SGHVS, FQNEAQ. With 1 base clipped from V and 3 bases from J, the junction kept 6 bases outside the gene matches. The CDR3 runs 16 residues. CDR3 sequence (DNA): TGTGCCAGCAGCTTAGTAGGGACAGGGGTGGTCTACGAGCAGTACTTC. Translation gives CASSLVGTGVVYEQYF.

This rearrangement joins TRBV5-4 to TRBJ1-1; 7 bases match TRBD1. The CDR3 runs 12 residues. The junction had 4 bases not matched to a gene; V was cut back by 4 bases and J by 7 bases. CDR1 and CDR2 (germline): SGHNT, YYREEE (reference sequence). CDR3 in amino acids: CASSTGTDEAFF. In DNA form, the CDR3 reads TGTGCCAGCAGCACCGGGACAGATGAAGCTTTCTTT.

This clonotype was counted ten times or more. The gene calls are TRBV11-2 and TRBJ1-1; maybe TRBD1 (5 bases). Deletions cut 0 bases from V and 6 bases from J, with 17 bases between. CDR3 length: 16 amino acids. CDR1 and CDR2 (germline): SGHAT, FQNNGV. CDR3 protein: CASSLDPGWGLAEAFF. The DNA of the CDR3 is TGTGCCAGCAGCTTAGACCCAGGGTGGGGTTTGGCTGAAGCTTTCTTT.

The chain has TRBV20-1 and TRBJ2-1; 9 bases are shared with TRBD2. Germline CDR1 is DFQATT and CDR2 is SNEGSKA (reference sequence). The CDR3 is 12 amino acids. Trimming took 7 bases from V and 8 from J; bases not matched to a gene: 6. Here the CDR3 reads CSGLAAGDEQFF. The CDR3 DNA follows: TGCAGTGGACTAGCGGCCGGCGATGAGCAGTTCTTC.

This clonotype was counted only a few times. The CDR3 sequence is CASSSAGGSTSYEQYF. DNA for the CDR3: TGTGCCAGCAGCTCCGCAGGGGGCTCAACCTCCTACGAGCAGTACTTC. The chain carries TRBV13 and TRBJ2-7; TRBD1 matches at 8 bases. The ends lost 4 bases at V and 0 bases at J; junction bases unmatched: 8. The CDR3 is 16 residues long. Germline lookup yields CDR1 PRHDT and CDR2 FYEKMQ (reference sequence).

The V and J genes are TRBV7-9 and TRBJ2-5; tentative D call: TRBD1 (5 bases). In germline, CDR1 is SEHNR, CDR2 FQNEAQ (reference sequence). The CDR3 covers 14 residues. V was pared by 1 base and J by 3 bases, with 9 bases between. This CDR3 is CASSLGGKEETQYF. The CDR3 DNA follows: TGTGCCAGCAGCTTAGGGGGCAAAGAAGAGACCCAGTACTTC.

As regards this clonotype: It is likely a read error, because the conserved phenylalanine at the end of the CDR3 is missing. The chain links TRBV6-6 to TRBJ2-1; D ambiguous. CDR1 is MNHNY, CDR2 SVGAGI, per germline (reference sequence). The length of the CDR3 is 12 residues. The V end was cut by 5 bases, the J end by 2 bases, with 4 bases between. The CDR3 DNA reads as TGTGCCAGCAGTCAGACCTACAATGAGCAGTTCTTA. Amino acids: CASSQTYNEQFL.

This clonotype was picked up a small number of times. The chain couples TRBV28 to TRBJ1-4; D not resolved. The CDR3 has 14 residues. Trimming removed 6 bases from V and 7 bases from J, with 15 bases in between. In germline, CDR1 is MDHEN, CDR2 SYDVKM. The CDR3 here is CASRSTSAGEKLFF. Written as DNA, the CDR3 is TGTGCCAGCAGGTCGACATCGGCGGGTGAAAAACTGTTTTTT.

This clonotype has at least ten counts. CDR3 coding DNA: TGTGCCAGCAGCTCGCCCGGGACTAGCGGGGAGGGGGTGTTAGAGACCCAGTACTTC. This sequence encodes CASSSPGTSGEGVLETQYF. The chain recombines TRBV11-2 with TRBJ2-5, with 13 bases fitting TRBD2. The CDR3 spans 19 residues. Germline V gives CDR1 SGHAT, CDR2 FQNNGV. The V gene end was trimmed by 4 bases and the J gene end by 4 bases; junction bases not matched to a gene: 15.